This T cell receptor beta chain was obtained from a study of blood T cell repertoires in COVID-19. Across the study: T cells, B-cell-depleted T cells, or PBMCs supplied cDNA or gDNA.

Germline assignment: CDR1 LGHNA and CDR2 YSLEER. This CDR3 is built from 14 residues. V lost 2 bases, J lost 3 bases, and 3 bases stayed unmatched. Per the original methods: Reference gene primer amplification gave estimated nucleated cell counts. Some clones are missing from TCRdb's copy, which holds only in-frame ones; the method was immunoSEQ multiplex PCR. V, J and clone size derive from that table, while D and trimming were established from the DNA sequence. Of over 50,000 clones detected, approximately 78% appear once; the ten largest clones hold around 14%. The receptor's source is a man of 80 years or more with acute or convalescent COVID-19. The rearrangement joins TRBV4-3 to TRBJ2-7; 8 nucleotides agree with TRBD1. The sequencing sample was made of peripheral blood. As DNA, the CDR3 is TGCGCCAGCAGCCAACACAGGGGGTACTACGAGCAGTACTTC. Protein sequence: CASSQHRGYYEQYF.